Presented here are 14 T cell receptor beta chains from one specimen sequenced in a study of cytomegalovirus exposure and HLA in healthy donors. Vbeta (60) and Jbeta (13) primers were used in the PCR. Measured with immunoSEQ multiplex PCR; TCRdb has only the in-frame clones, and not every one. The sample has more than 250,000 clones, approximately 90% seen once; the top ten hold about 2%. The sequenced material came from PBMCs. These receptors were taken from a woman under 30 in good health and CMV-seronegative.

The sample holds one count of this clone. Relative to the germline gene, one junction end is altered; a read error may explain this. The chain recombines TRBV7-9 with TRBJ2-3, with TRBD2 as a possible D gene (5 bases). Germline loops: CDR1 SEHNR, CDR2 FQNEAQ (reference sequence). This CDR3 comprises 16 residues. The CDR3 loop is CSSSKGDPRFSDTQYF. DNA for the CDR3: TGTTCCAGCAGTAAGGGAGACCCCCGATTCTCAGATACGCAGTATTTT.

The rearrangement uses TRBV29-1 and TRBJ2-3; 7 bases match TRBD1. With V trimmed by 0 bases and J by 6 bases, 15 bases remained unmatched. Germline CDR1 reads SQVTM; CDR2 reads ANQGSEA. The CDR3 loop spans 17 amino acids. Here the CDR3 reads CSVEDRQGEPVGDTQYF. Written as DNA, the CDR3 is TGCAGCGTTGAAGACCGACAGGGCGAACCCGTTGGGGATACGCAGTATTTT.

The chain has TRBV27 and TRBJ2-2; tentative D call: TRBD1 (6 bases). Germline V CDR1 and CDR2: MNHEY, SMNVEV (reference sequence). The CDR3 runs to 20 residues. The V and J ends lost 4 bases and 6 bases respectively, with 30 bases between them. CDR3 region: CASSYSQGPREDRSAGELFF. CDR3 sequence (DNA): TGTGCCAGCAGTTATAGTCAGGGTCCCCGAGAGGACAGATCGGCCGGGGAGCTGTTTTTT.

The chain combines TRBV4-1 with TRBJ1-2; tentatively, D is TRBD1 (6 bases). CDR3 length equals 14 residues. CDR1 is MGHRA and CDR2 is YSYEKL in the germline V gene. V lost 5 bases to trimming and J lost 8 bases, with 18 bases between them. CDR3 loop: CASSRYRESGGYTF. CDR3 sequence (DNA): TGCGCCAGCAGCAGATACAGGGAATCGGGAGGCTACACCTTC.

The J gene is TRBJ2-7, the V gene TRBV19; 7 nucleotides align to TRBD2. The V gene's germline CDR1 is LNHDA and CDR2 SQIVND (reference sequence). V gave up 11 bases and J gave up 4 bases; unmatched junction bases: 2. This CDR3 has 10 amino acids. The CDR3: CAAGAYEQYF. The CDR3 coding sequence is TGTGCCGCGGGAGCATACGAGCAGTACTTC.

This rearrangement joins TRBV5-3 to TRBJ1-1; maybe TRBD1 (5 bases). TRBV5-3 is treated as an ORF (open reading frame) with a function not yet certain. V lost 3 bases and J lost 6, with 30 bases in between. The length of the CDR3 is 19 residues. This CDR3 is CARSSDPSGLWLWGAEAFF. The CDR3, as DNA: TGTGCCAGAAGCTCAGACCCCTCGGGGCTTTGGCTTTGGGGGGCTGAAGCTTTCTTT.

The CDR3 spells CASSFGISYEQYF. In DNA form, the CDR3 reads TGCGCCAGCAGCTTTGGCATTTCCTACGAGCAGTACTTC. V is TRBV5-1 and J is TRBJ2-7; D gene uncertain. In germline, CDR1 is SGHRS, CDR2 YFSETQ. Trimming left V 2 bases short and J 1 base short, with 7 bases between. The CDR3 runs to 13 residues.

This chain connects TRBV7-9 to TRBJ1-1; 7 bases are shared with TRBD1. Germline assignment: CDR1 SEHNR and CDR2 FQNEAQ (reference sequence). The CDR3 sequence is 14 residues long. With V trimmed by 3 bases and J by 6 bases, 7 bases remained unmatched. The CDR3: CASSFTTGRAEAFF. The CDR3 DNA follows: TGTGCCAGCAGCTTCACGACAGGGCGGGCTGAAGCTTTCTTT. Filled out from reference TRBV7-9 and TRBJ1-1, the complete variable domain reads DTGVSQNPRHKITKRGQNVTFRCDPISEHNRLYWYRQTLGQGPEFLTYFQNEAQLEKSRLLSDRFSAERPKGSFSTLEIQRTEQGDSAMYLCASSFTTGRAEAFFGQGTRLTVV.

This chain connects TRBV4-1 to TRBJ2-5; 10 nucleotides agree with TRBD1. This CDR3 contains 14 residues. V shed 5 bases and J 5 bases; nucleotides not matched to a gene: 5. CDR1 and CDR2 (germline): MGHRA, YSYEKL. DNA of the CDR3: TGCGCCAGCAGCTCGGACAGGGGGTCGGAGACCCAGTACTTC. Amino acids: CASSSDRGSETQYF.

With regard to this clone: This sample also contains other DNA sequences that code for the same CDR3. The V call is TRBV6-6, the J call TRBJ1-2; D remains unclear. Per the germline V gene, CDR1 is MNHNY and CDR2 is SVGAGI (reference sequence). V was shortened by 7 bases and J by 8 bases, with 14 bases between the two germline ends. The CDR3 covers 12 residues. Written as DNA, the CDR3 is TGTGCCAGCACTCGCCTGACATGGGGCTACACCTTC. As protein: CASTRLTWGYTF.

The chain links TRBV7-2 to TRBJ1-2; 7 bases are a match to TRBD1. V shed 2 bases, J shed 4 bases, and the junction held 7 bases outside the gene matches. The germline V gene has CDR1 SGHTA and CDR2 FQGNSA. The CDR3 loop spans 15 amino acids. CDR3 coding DNA: TGTGCCAGCAGCTTATACGAGGGGGCGGGCTATGGCTACACCTTC. Translating it yields CASSLYEGAGYGYTF.

CDR3 sequence: CASSQYAGYTF. For the CDR3, the DNA is TGTGCCAGCAGTCAGTATGCTGGCTACACCTTC. The V call is TRBV2, the J call TRBJ1-2; D gene unclear. Germline V gene data show CDR1 as SNHLY and CDR2 as FYNNEI. V gave up 5 bases and J gave up 7 bases, with 8 bases separating them. CDR3 length equals 11 residues.

The V gene is TRBV15, the J gene TRBJ1-3; D not resolved. Per germline, CDR1 LNHNV and CDR2 YYDKDF (reference sequence). The length of the CDR3 is 14 residues. Trimming took 6 bases from V and 1 from J, leaving 10 bases between them. CDR3 sequence (DNA): TGTGCCACCAGAGGTGGGAGATCTGGAAACACCATATATTTT. Translated: CATRGGRSGNTIYF. The full variable domain, its missing parts supplied by reference TRBV15 and TRBJ1-3, is DAMVIQNPRYQVTQFGKPVTLSCSQTLNHNVMYWYQQKSSQAPKLLFHYYDKDFNNEADTPDNFQSRRPNTSFCFLDIRSPGLGDTAMYLCATRGGRSGNTIYFGEGSWLTVV.

The CDR3 bases are TGCAGCGTTGGCCGTTTAATCCAGGGGGAATCTGAAGCTTTCTTT. Amino acid sequence: CSVGRLIQGESEAFF. This chain uses TRBV29-1 with TRBJ1-1; the match to TRBD1 covers 7 bases. The CDR3 has 15 amino acids. V was pared by 4 bases and J by 6 bases, with 14 bases of the junction left unmatched. The germline V gene has CDR1 SQVTM and CDR2 ANQGSEA.